The 30 T cell receptor beta chains below all came from one sample that was sequenced in a study of CD8+CD57+ T cells in acquired aplastic anemia. TCR beta VDJ and CDR3 profiling used genomic DNA as template. TCRdb ran MiXCR on the reads and lists one entry per CDR3 protein. The table includes 65,000 to 85,000 distinct CDR3 sequences, roughly half detected once. The sample was sorted CD4+, CD8+, or CD8+CD57+ T cells (not recorded which) from PBMCs. The receptors originated from a human donor in good health, serving as a control.

This clonotype appeared many times. The chain couples TRBV5-1 to TRBJ1-1, with D possibly being TRBD1 (5 bases). Per germline, CDR1 SGHRS and CDR2 YFSETQ. V was trimmed by 3 bases and J by 3 bases, leaving 18 bases between them. The CDR3 extends over 16 amino acids. CDR3 nucleotide sequence: TGCGCCAGCAGCTCAGCGGTGTTTCGGGGCTACACTGAAGCTTTCTTT. Translation: CASSSAVFRGYTEAFF.

This clonotype was seen repeatedly, ten times or more. CDR3 DNA sequence: TGTGCCAGCAGCTTATCCCCCCTGAACACTGAAGCTTTCTTT. Translating it yields CASSLSPLNTEAFF. The V gene is TRBV7-9, the J gene TRBJ1-1; D gene uncertain. V was shortened by 2 bases and J by 0 bases, with 7 bases between the two germline ends. This CDR3 comprises 14 residues. The V gene's germline CDR1 is SEHNR and CDR2 FQNEAQ (reference sequence).

This chain uses TRBV20-1 with TRBJ2-7; TRBD1 aligns across 8 bases. The CDR3 has 13 residues. Germline CDR1 is DFQATT and CDR2 is SNEGSKA (reference sequence). The V gene end was trimmed by 0 bases and the J gene end by 3 bases; junction bases not matched to a gene: 1. The CDR3 sequence is CSAREGQDYEQYF. CDR3 DNA sequence: TGCAGTGCTAGAGAGGGACAGGACTACGAGCAGTACTTC.

The sample holds many counts of this clonotype. This chain joins TRBV6-2 or TRBV6-3 and TRBJ2-1, with D unresolved. The germline V and J ends were trimmed by 2 bases and 4 bases, with 6 bases remaining between them. The CDR3 length is 13 residues. Germline V gives CDR1 MNHEY, CDR2 SVGEGT. CDR3 in DNA: TGTGCCAGCAGTTACACAGAGTACAATGAGCAGTTCTTC. Its translation is CASSYTEYNEQFF.

The chain employs TRBV19 and TRBJ1-2, with a tentative D call TRBD1 (5 bases). CDR1 LNHDA and CDR2 SQIVND come from the germline V gene (reference sequence). Trimming removed 11 bases from V and 9 bases from J, with 22 bases in between. This CDR3 contains 13 residues. The CDR3 DNA follows: TGTGCCTCCACCCGGGAAGGGGCCCACAGCTACACCTTC. Its translation: CASTREGAHSYTF.

The chain combines TRBV29-1 with TRBJ2-5; TRBD1 agrees at 9 bases. This CDR3 contains 11 residues. The ends lost 7 bases at V and 7 bases at J; junction bases unmatched: 4. Germline values: CDR1 SQVTM, CDR2 ANQGSEA. Here the CDR3 DNA reads TGCAGCGGAGGGACAGGGAGGACCCAGTACTTC. Translated, it gives CSGGTGRTQYF.

This clonotype was detected many times. V usage is TRBV27 and J usage is TRBJ2-5; 8 bases fit TRBD2. This CDR3 contains 17 residues. Trimming cost V 6 bases and J 4 bases; bases outside gene matches: 16. Per the germline V gene, CDR1 is MNHEY and CDR2 is SMNVEV (reference sequence). For the CDR3, the DNA is TGTGCCAGCAGGCGAGCGGGAGCAACCCCCGGGGGAGAGACCCAGTACTTC. It encodes CASRRAGATPGGETQYF.

This clonotype has a single count. J is TRBJ2-7 and V is TRBV20-1, with 7 positions matching TRBD2. This CDR3 comprises 14 residues. CDR1 is DFQATT, CDR2 SNEGSKA, per germline (reference sequence). Trimming at V came to 5 bases and at J to 5 bases, leaving 12 bases not matched to a gene. Here the CDR3 reads CSAGMTSPRHEQYF. In DNA form, the CDR3 reads TGCAGTGCTGGAATGACTAGCCCTCGGCACGAGCAGTACTTC.

The rearrangement links TRBV7-2 to TRBJ1-1; D gene unclear. The CDR3 has 11 amino acids. Trimming shortened V by 2 bases and J by 8 bases, and 6 bases separated the two germline ends. CDR1 SGHTA and CDR2 FQGNSA come from the germline V gene. CDR3 loop: CASSLFREAFF. The CDR3 nucleotides read TGTGCCAGCAGCTTATTTCGGGAAGCTTTCTTT. The complete variable domain, with remaining parts taken from reference TRBV7-2 and TRBJ1-1, reads GAGVSQSPSNKVTEKGKDVELRCDPISGHTALYWYRQSLGQGLEFLIYFQGNSAPDKSGLPSDRFSAERTGGSVSTLTIQRTQQEDSAVYLCASSLFREAFFGQGTRLTVV.

The V and J genes are TRBV7-6 and TRBJ2-3, with TRBD2 as a possible D gene (6 bases). This CDR3 comprises 13 residues. The V end was cut by 5 bases, the J end by 11 bases, with 17 bases between. Germline CDR1 is SGHVS and CDR2 is FNYEAQ. The CDR3 nucleotides are TGTGCCAGCAGCCGGAGGGGATACAATGAGCAGTATTTT. Amino acids: CASSRRGYNEQYF.

With regard to this clonotype: A read error may be the cause here, since a much bigger clone is one base away. J is TRBJ1-2 and V is TRBV11-1; D is undetermined. The V gene's germline CDR1 is SGHAT and CDR2 FQDESV (reference sequence). Trimming took 5 bases from V and 4 from J, leaving 20 bases between them. The CDR3 contains 16 residues. CDR3 bases: TGTGCCAGCAGCCTATCGAGTAGGATGAGCCGCTATGGCTACACCTTC. Protein sequence: CASSLSSRMSRYGYTF.

The chain is built from TRBV6-5 and TRBJ1-1; D is unclear. Germline V lookup: CDR1 MNHEY, CDR2 SVGAGI. The CDR3 spans 15 residues. V lost 4 bases to trimming and J lost 6 bases, with 18 bases between them. CDR3 amino acids: CASSFFVGVGAEAFF. The CDR3 nucleotides read TGTGCCAGCAGTTTCTTCGTTGGGGTGGGAGCTGAAGCTTTCTTT.

The chain is built from TRBV29-1 and TRBJ2-5; 11 nucleotides line up with TRBD1. Germline lookup yields CDR1 SQVTM and CDR2 ANQGSEA. Trimming cost V 7 bases and J 5 bases; bases outside gene matches: 6. This CDR3 has 13 residues. Here the CDR3 reads CSGRTGGDETQYF. The CDR3 DNA follows: TGCAGCGGTCGGACAGGGGGCGACGAGACCCAGTACTTC.

In this sample, this clonotype turned up many times. The chain has TRBV27 and TRBJ2-7; TRBD1 agrees at 9 bases. J lost 6 bases, V lost 10 bases, and 7 bases had no gene match. CDR3 length: 12 amino acids. Germline loops: CDR1 MNHEY, CDR2 SMNVEV (reference sequence). The CDR3 reads CATQQGAGEQYF. CDR3 nucleotides: TGTGCCACCCAACAGGGGGCGGGCGAGCAGTACTTC.

V usage is TRBV2 and J usage is TRBJ1-5; weak D call: TRBD1 (5 bases). The V end lost 6 bases, the J end lost 2 bases, and 11 bases lay between the germline ends. The CDR3 runs to 14 residues. Germline V lookup: CDR1 SNHLY, CDR2 FYNNEI. CDR3 loop: CASSSSGGNQPQHF. CDR3 DNA sequence: TGTGCCAGCAGCTCATCGGGGGGCAATCAGCCCCAGCATTTT.

The chain carries TRBV15 and TRBJ1-4, with TRBD1 as a possible D gene (5 bases). Trimming left V 3 bases short and J 10 bases short, with 15 bases between. There are 14 residues in the CDR3. Germline V gives CDR1 LNHNV, CDR2 YYDKDF (reference sequence). The CDR3 DNA reads as TGTGCCACCAGCAGGGACACGGATTCGGTAAAACTGTTTTTT. It is translated as CATSRDTDSVKLFF.

The chain couples TRBV7-9 to TRBJ1-2; the D gene is possibly TRBD1 (5 bases). Trimming left V 4 bases short and J 4 bases short, with 13 bases between. Germline assignment: CDR1 SEHNR and CDR2 FQNEAQ (reference sequence). The CDR3 length is 14 residues. This CDR3 is CASSSTPGGYGYTF. The CDR3 nucleotides are TGTGCCAGCAGCTCAACCCCCGGGGGCTATGGCTACACCTTC.

The genes are TRBV29-1 and TRBJ2-7, with TRBD2 as a possible D gene (5 bases). CDR3 length equals 11 residues. The V gene's germline CDR1 is SQVTM and CDR2 ANQGSEA. Deletions cut 4 bases from V and 2 bases from J, with 6 bases between. This CDR3 reads CSVAGTYEQYV. The CDR3 DNA reads as TGCAGCGTTGCCGGGACCTACGAGCAGTACGTC.

The chain is built from TRBV12-3 or TRBV12-4 and TRBJ2-7, with D possibly called TRBD1 or TRBD2 (5 bases each). V lost 6 bases and J lost 6, with 18 bases in between. The CDR3 consists of 14 residues. As DNA, the CDR3 is TGTGCCAGCAGGGGGACGGCCTCTACTGGCGAGCAGTACTTC. It is translated as CASRGTASTGEQYF.

The CDR3 nucleotides read TGTGCCACGTCGACAGTGAGGGGAGATACGCAGTATTTT. Translating gives CATSTVRGDTQYF. The chain uses TRBV15 and TRBJ2-3; D is perhaps TRBD1 or TRBD2 (5 bases each). The length of the CDR3 is 13 residues. CDR1 and CDR2 (germline): LNHNV, YYDKDF (reference sequence). Trimming shortened V by 9 bases and J by 5 bases, and 15 bases separated the two germline ends.

This clonotype was picked up many times. The chain uses TRBV12-3 or TRBV12-4 and TRBJ2-5, with D unclear. V lost 4 bases, J lost 3 bases, and 9 bases lay in between. The CDR3 is 13 amino acids. In DNA, the CDR3 is TGTGCCAGCAGTTCCTCGACCAAAGAGACCCAGTACTTC. Translated: CASSSSTKETQYF.

As to this clonotype: An end of the junction differs from the germline gene, which may be a read error. The V and J genes are TRBV5-3 and TRBJ2-7; 13 nucleotides line up with TRBD2. TRBV5-3 is sorted into the ORF group, with uncertain function. The CDR3 totals 18 residues. The CDR3 loop reads CASSLAGGLAGLPYEQYF. The CDR3 DNA follows: TGTGCCAGTAGCTTGGCCGGGGGACTAGCGGGACTCCCCTACGAGCAGTACTTC.

V and J are TRBV7-2 and TRBJ2-5, with 7 bases aligning to TRBD2. From germline, CDR1 is SGHTA and CDR2 FQGNSA. The CDR3 runs 13 residues. V shed 4 bases, J shed 5 bases, and the junction held 4 bases outside the gene matches. CDR3 amino acids: CASSSIGGETQYF. The CDR3 region has the DNA TGTGCCAGCAGCTCAATCGGGGGGGAGACCCAGTACTTC.

In its sample, this clonotype was seen many times. This chain connects TRBV4-1 to TRBJ2-7; 15 nucleotides agree with TRBD2. The length of the CDR3 is 18 residues. The J segment lost 3 bases and the V segment lost 1 base, leaving 7 bases of the junction unmatched. CDR1 and CDR2 (germline): MGHRA, YSYEKL. The CDR3, as DNA: TGCGCCAGCAGCCAAGGAGCCGGGACTAGCGGGGGGAACTACGAGCAGTACTTC. Protein sequence: CASSQGAGTSGGNYEQYF.

Ten or more counts support this clonotype. The V and J genes are TRBV4-1 and TRBJ2-7; D remains ambiguous. The V gene lost 0 bases and the J gene lost 3 bases, with 15 bases spanning the gap. CDR1 and CDR2 (germline): MGHRA, YSYEKL. There are 16 residues in the CDR3. CDR3 bases: TGCGCCAGCAGCCAAGATTCGGCTCTATCCGGCTACGAGCAGTACTTC. Residues: CASSQDSALSGYEQYF.

By frequency in the sample, this clonotype is medium-sized. The rearrangement links TRBV7-9 to TRBJ2-7; possible D gene TRBD1, 5 bases. The CDR3 has 13 residues. Germline values: CDR1 SEHNR, CDR2 FQNEAQ (reference sequence). V was cut by 5 bases and J by 0 bases, with 8 bases left in between. CDR3 residues: CASSLGASYEQYF. Written as DNA, the CDR3 is TGTGCCAGCAGCCTAGGGGCCTCCTACGAGCAGTACTTC.

In DNA, the CDR3 is TGTGCCAGCAGAGTCCCGAGCTACGAGCAGTTCTTC. Protein: CASRVPSYEQFF. The rearrangement uses TRBV2 and TRBJ2-1; no firm D call. Germline CDR1 and CDR2: SNHLY and FYNNEI. The V and J ends lost 6 bases and 10 bases respectively, with 13 bases between them. The CDR3 has 12 amino acids. The full variable domain, completed using reference TRBV2 and TRBJ2-1, is EPEVTQTPSHQVTQMGQEVILRCVPISNHLYFYWYRQILGQKVEFLVSFYNNEISEKSEIFDDQFSVERPDGSNFTLKIRSTKLEDSAMYFCASRVPSYEQFFGPGTRLTVL.

V is TRBV7-9 and J is TRBJ2-7; TRBD1 or TRBD2 may be the D gene (5 bases each). Trimming removed 2 bases from V and 2 bases from J, with 7 bases in between. This CDR3 comprises 13 residues. Germline V lookup: CDR1 SEHNR, CDR2 FQNEAQ (reference sequence). The DNA for the CDR3 is TGTGCCAGCAGCTTACCGGGACCCTACGAGCAGTACTTC. Protein product: CASSLPGPYEQYF.

The table lists this clonotype with a few counts. V and J are TRBV29-1 and TRBJ2-5; 11 bases align to TRBD1. Germline lookup yields CDR1 SQVTM and CDR2 ANQGSEA. The CDR3 is made up of 16 amino acids. The J segment lost 4 bases and the V segment lost 4 bases, leaving 11 bases of the junction unmatched. The CDR3 nucleotides read TGCAGCGTTGGAGTTTCCTGGACAGGGGGCCGAGAGACCCAGTACTTC. As protein: CSVGVSWTGGRETQYF.

This chain connects TRBV10-2 to TRBJ1-5; TRBD1 matches at 8 bases. CDR3 size: 14 residues. Germline loops: CDR1 WSHSY, CDR2 SAAADI. Trimming took 6 bases from V and 9 from J; bases not matched to a gene: 10. This CDR3 is CASRVTGVEGPQHF. DNA of the CDR3: TGCGCCAGCAGGGTGACAGGGGTAGAAGGGCCCCAGCATTTT.